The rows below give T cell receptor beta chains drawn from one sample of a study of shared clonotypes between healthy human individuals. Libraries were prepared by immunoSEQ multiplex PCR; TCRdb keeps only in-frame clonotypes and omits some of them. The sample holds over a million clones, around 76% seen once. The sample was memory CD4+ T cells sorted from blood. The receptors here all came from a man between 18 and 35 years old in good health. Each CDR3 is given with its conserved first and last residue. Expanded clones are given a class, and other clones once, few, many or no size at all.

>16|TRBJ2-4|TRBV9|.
CASSANMGGTKNIQYF
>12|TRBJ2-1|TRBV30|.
CAWSVEGREQFF
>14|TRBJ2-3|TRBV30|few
CAWSASARADTQYF
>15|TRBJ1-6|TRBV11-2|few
CASSEQGRGNSPLHF
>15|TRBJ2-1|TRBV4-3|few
CASSQVRAGDNEQFF
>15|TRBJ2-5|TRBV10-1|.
CASTQTSGRGKTQYF
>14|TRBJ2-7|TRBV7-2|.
CASSYGDTNYEQYF
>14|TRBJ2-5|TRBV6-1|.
CASSGTGLGETQYF
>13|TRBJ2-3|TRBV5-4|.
CASSPDPTDTQYF
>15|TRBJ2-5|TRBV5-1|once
CASSQGTGGFETQYF
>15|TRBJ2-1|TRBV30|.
CAWSTTSGGANEQFF
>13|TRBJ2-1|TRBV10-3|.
CAISPDRSNEQFF
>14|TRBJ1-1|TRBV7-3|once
CASSPGLLNTEAFF
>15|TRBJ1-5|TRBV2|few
CATHPGGSSNQPQHF
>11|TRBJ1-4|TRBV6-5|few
CASRRGEKLFF
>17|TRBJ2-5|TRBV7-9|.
CASSFTVPSGVQETQYF
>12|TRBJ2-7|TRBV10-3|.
CAISGDGYEQYF
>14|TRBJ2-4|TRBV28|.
CASSFGDLGGIQYF
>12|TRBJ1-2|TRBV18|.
CASSVRNYGYTF
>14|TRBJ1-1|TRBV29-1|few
CSVSSDRANTEAFF
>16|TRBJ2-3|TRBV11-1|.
CASSLHGGAGTDTQYF
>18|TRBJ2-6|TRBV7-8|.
CASSLLAGSHSGANVLTF
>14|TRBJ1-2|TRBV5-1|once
CASSLDRGAYGYTF
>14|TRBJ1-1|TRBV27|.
CASSFPWSGTEAFF
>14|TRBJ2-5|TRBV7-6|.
CASSLATGGETQYF
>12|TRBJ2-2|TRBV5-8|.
CASSLWTGELFF
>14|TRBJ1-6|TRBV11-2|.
CASSDQGAYSPLHF